These 23 T cell receptor beta chains share one sample of origin, sequenced in a study of beta chain features in type 1 diabetes (dated by TCRdb to the late 2010s). No antigen has been assigned to these receptors. The library was made by the immunoSEQ multiplex PCR assay. The entire amount of isolated RNA was reverse transcribed using the High Capacity cDNA Reverse Transcription Kit, so the sequenced TCRB transcripts were expressed ones. TCRdb took over this immuneACCESS table, retaining in-frame rearrangements with V and J assigned. Such tables are incomplete; in checked studies, under half of the missing clones stem from an unresolved V gene, and the remainder is unexplained. This sample gives around 280,000 clones in total; approximately 16% of them show up just once. The biggest ten clones account for around 0.015% of the sample. General conclusions and limits of the study: Type 1 diabetes patients showed a moderate but significant shortening of TCRB CDR3 length in all four CD4+ subsets.

Sequencing was performed on naive CD4+ T cells from blood. What this sample's cell subset or site label stands for: true naive CD4+ T cells. The origin of the receptors is a man aged 18 to 29 with type 1 diabetes.

This chain links TRBV7-2 with TRBJ1-1, with D possibly being TRBD1 (6 bases). CDR3 length: 15 residues. Germline V gene sequence: CDR1 SGHTA, CDR2 FQGNSA. With 1 base removed from V and 6 bases from J, the gap between germline ends came to 15 bases. CDR3 amino acids: CASSLVGWDNSEAFF. CDR3 coding DNA: TGTGCCAGCAGCTTAGTAGGTTGGGACAACTCTGAAGCTTTCTTT.

Written as DNA, the CDR3 is TGTGCCAGCAAGCAAGGGGGAGCCACCGGGGAGCTGTTTTTT. Protein product: CASKQGGATGELFF. V and J are TRBV2 and TRBJ2-2, with D possibly TRBD1 on 6 matching bases. CDR1 and CDR2 from the germline V gene are SNHLY and FYNNEI. V was clipped by 7 bases and J by 4 bases, with 13 bases between them. The CDR3 consists of 14 residues.

The chain combines TRBV29-1 with TRBJ2-2; 8 bases fit TRBD2. Germline V gene data show CDR1 as SQVTM and CDR2 as ANQGSEA. The J segment lost 3 bases and the V segment lost 7 bases, leaving 13 bases of the junction unmatched. CDR3 length: 16 residues. CDR3 amino acids: CSGFRGGSQDTGELFF. Written as DNA, the CDR3 is TGCAGCGGATTTCGGGGGGGGAGTCAGGACACCGGGGAGCTGTTTTTT.

This clone was detected only a few times. The rearrangement uses TRBV5-1 and TRBJ2-7; 7 bases are a match to TRBD1. This CDR3 has 15 residues. In germline, CDR1 is SGHRS, CDR2 YFSETQ. V lost 1 base to trimming and J lost 1 base; unmatched junction nucleotides: 5. CDR3 DNA: TGCGCCAGCAGCTTGTTGACAGGGATTTCCTACGAGCAGTACTTC. Translating gives CASSLLTGISYEQYF.

This clone was seen a few times. The rearrangement joins TRBV18 to TRBJ2-7; 7 bases line up with TRBD2. From germline, CDR1 is KGHSH and CDR2 LQKENI. The CDR3 has 13 amino acids. J was trimmed by 6 bases and V by 5 bases; bases with no gene match: 7. The CDR3 spells CASSVRDYGEQYF. CDR3 DNA: TGTGCCAGCTCAGTCCGGGACTATGGCGAGCAGTACTTC. The entire variable domain, with the rest obtained from reference TRBV18 and TRBJ2-7, is as follows: NAGVMQNPRHLVRRRGQEARLRCSPMKGHSHVYWYRQLPEEGLKFMVYLQKENIIDESGMPKERFSAEFPKEGPSILRIQQVVRGDSAAYFCASSVRDYGEQYFGPGTRLTVT.

The CDR3 loop is CASSLMGQSYEQYF. The DNA for the CDR3 is TGTGCCAGCAGCTTAATGGGACAGTCCTACGAGCAGTACTTC. This chain connects TRBV11-2 to TRBJ2-7; 7 nucleotides match TRBD1. Germline V gene sequence: CDR1 SGHAT, CDR2 FQNNGV. The CDR3 sequence is 14 residues long. Trimming at V came to 2 bases and at J to 1 base, leaving 2 bases not matched to a gene.

This clone turned up a few times. This chain joins TRBV7-2 and TRBJ1-2, with TRBD1 as a possible D gene (6 bases). The CDR3 length is 13 residues. V was clipped by 4 bases and J by 13 bases, with 19 bases between them. Germline lookup yields CDR1 SGHTA and CDR2 FQGNSA. The CDR3 sequence is CASSSAGGAHATF. The CDR3 region has the DNA TGTGCCAGCAGCTCGGCGGGGGGGGCGCATGCCACCTTC.

This chain links TRBV7-9 with TRBJ2-7; no definite D call. The DNA end is a closer match to TRBJ2-5, so the J assignment may be wrong. The CDR3 is 11 residues long. Germline assignment: CDR1 SEHNR and CDR2 FQNEAQ (reference sequence). The CDR3 nucleotides read TGTGCCAGCAGCTTGTGGGAGACCCAGTACTTC. Translated, it gives CASSLWETQYF.

This chain uses TRBV5-4 with TRBJ2-1; the D gene is possibly TRBD2 (6 bases). Deletions cut 3 bases from V and 9 bases from J, with 19 bases between. The V gene's germline CDR1 is SGHNT and CDR2 YYREEE (reference sequence). There are 15 residues in the CDR3. CDR3 sequence: CASSWDGGRRLEQFF. CDR3 sequence (DNA): TGTGCCAGCAGCTGGGACGGGGGACGTCGGCTTGAGCAGTTCTTC.

The chain couples TRBV11-2 to TRBJ2-7; possibly TRBD1 for D (5 bases). Looked up from germline, CDR1 is SGHAT and CDR2 is FQNNGV. V was pared by 0 bases and J by 4 bases, with 13 bases between. The CDR3 runs 15 residues. The CDR3 DNA sequence: TGTGCCAGCAGCTTAGAGCAGGGTAGGATTTACGAGCAGTACTTC. It codes for CASSLEQGRIYEQYF.

This sequence joins TRBV28 and TRBJ2-7; 9 bases line up with TRBD1. CDR1 and CDR2 from the germline V gene are MDHEN and SYDVKM. After removal of 7 bases from V and 2 bases from J, the junction contained 6 bases not matched to a gene. CDR3 length: 14 residues. DNA for the CDR3: TGTGCCAGCACACACGGGACAGGGACCTACGAGCAGTACTTC. It specifies CASTHGTGTYEQYF.

The chain couples TRBV27 to TRBJ1-2, with 7 bases that match TRBD1. V was clipped by 8 bases and J by 7 bases; unmatched bases: 16. CDR3 size: 15 residues. Germline V gene lookup returns CDR1 MNHEY and CDR2 SMNVEV (reference sequence). The CDR3 DNA reads as TGTGCCAGCGGATCCTACTCACACAGGGGTCGTGGCTACACCTTC. Translation gives CASGSYSHRGRGYTF.

This clone was recorded a few times. This chain links TRBV30 with TRBJ1-2; possibly TRBD1 for D (6 bases). Germline CDR1 GTSNPN, CDR2 SVGIG (reference sequence). V gave up 0 bases and J gave up 4 bases, with 12 bases separating them. CDR3 length: 14 amino acids. The CDR3 reads CAWSVRQGSYGYTF. The CDR3 DNA reads TGTGCCTGGAGTGTACGTCAGGGGAGCTATGGCTACACCTTC.

This clone occurred a few times. The V and J genes are TRBV7-9 and TRBJ2-5; no firm D call. Looked up from germline, CDR1 is SEHNR and CDR2 is FQNEAQ (reference sequence). V was clipped by 5 bases and J by 1 base, with 14 bases between them. The CDR3 sequence is 15 residues long. This CDR3 is CASSQGTRIQETQYF. The CDR3 DNA is TGTGCCAGCAGCCAAGGAACGAGGATCCAAGAGACCCAGTACTTC.

This rearrangement joins TRBV21-1 to TRBJ1-3. TRBV21-1 constitutes a pseudogene. The CDR3 runs to 18 residues. CDR3 sequence (DNA): TGTGCCAGCAGCAACCAAGAGGGCGCGTCAAGCTCTGGAAACACCATATATTTT. Translated: CASSNQEGASSSGNTIYF.

V usage is TRBV18 and J usage is TRBJ2-2, with D possibly being TRBD1 (6 bases). From germline, CDR1 is KGHSH and CDR2 LQKENI. The CDR3 totals 15 residues. The germline V and J ends were trimmed by 0 bases and 4 bases, with 9 bases remaining between them. CDR3 region: CASSPPQGSTGELFF. CDR3 DNA: TGTGCCAGCTCACCACCACAGGGTAGCACCGGGGAGCTGTTTTTT.

The chain couples TRBV5-4 to TRBJ2-7, with 12 bases matching TRBD1. Per germline, CDR1 SGHNT and CDR2 YYREEE (reference sequence). This CDR3 contains 15 residues. Trimming at V came to 2 bases and at J to 5 bases, leaving 5 bases not matched to a gene. The CDR3 DNA is TGTGCCAGCAGCTTTCGGGACAGGGGGCTCAACGAGCAGTACTTC. Amino acids: CASSFRDRGLNEQYF.

This clone has more than one count but fewer than ten. The V call is TRBV5-4, the J call TRBJ2-1; D gene unclear. This CDR3 spans 17 amino acids. V shed 2 bases and J shed 2 bases, with 17 bases lying between them. CDR1 is SGHNT and CDR2 is YYREEE in the germline V gene (reference sequence). The DNA of the CDR3 is TGTGCCAGCAGCTTTAGTGGTCCCCTGATAACCTACAATGAGCAGTTCTTC. As protein: CASSFSGPLITYNEQFF.

The chain recombines TRBV2 with TRBJ2-3; D possibly corresponds to TRBD2 (6 bases). V dropped 4 bases and J dropped 4 bases, with 12 bases sitting between them. This CDR3 spans 14 amino acids. CDR1 SNHLY and CDR2 FYNNEI come from the germline V gene. The CDR3 DNA sequence: TGTGCCAGCAGTGTCTCGGGACTCGCAGATACGCAGTATTTT. It encodes CASSVSGLADTQYF.

This clone was detected a few times. The chain recombines TRBV6-6 with TRBJ1-1, with D possibly matching TRBD1 (5 bases). This CDR3 region has 12 residues. Deletions cut 6 bases from V and 11 bases from J, with 16 bases between. Germline loops: CDR1 MNHNY, CDR2 SVGAGI (reference sequence). CDR3 region: CASSRTTHRAFF. The CDR3 DNA reads TGTGCCAGCAGCCGGACAACTCATCGTGCTTTCTTT.

This clone turned up a few times. The genes are TRBV29-1 and TRBJ2-7, with 11 bases fitting TRBD2. V was pared by 5 bases and J by 6 bases, with 6 bases of the junction left unmatched. The CDR3 covers 13 residues. CDR1 is SQVTM and CDR2 is ANQGSEA in the germline V gene. CDR3 in amino acids: CSVRLAGLAEQYF. CDR3 DNA sequence: TGCAGCGTTCGACTAGCGGGGCTAGCCGAGCAGTACTTC.

The chain combines TRBV11-2 with TRBJ2-7, with 7 positions matching TRBD1. CDR3 length: 14 amino acids. Germline V lookup: CDR1 SGHAT, CDR2 FQNNGV. J was trimmed by 2 bases and V by 2 bases; bases with no gene match: 3. The CDR3 nucleotides are TGTGCCAGCAGCTTATGGACAGGAGCCTACGAGCAGTACTTC. This codes for CASSLWTGAYEQYF.

This clone was seen at least ten times. This chain links TRBV13 with TRBJ2-7; unclear D gene. CDR1 and CDR2 (germline): PRHDT, FYEKMQ (reference sequence). The CDR3 runs to 9 residues. Trimming left V 5 bases short and J 7 bases short, with 3 bases between. The CDR3 bases are TGTGCCAGCAGCCGGGAGCAGTACTTC. The encoded protein is CASSREQYF. Full variable domain (remainder filled in from reference TRBV13 and TRBJ2-7): AAGVIQSPRHLIKEKRETATLKCYPIPRHDTVYWYQQGPGQDPQFLISFYEKMQSDKGSIPDRFSAQQFSDYHSELNMSSLELGDSALYFCASSREQYFGPGTRLTVT.